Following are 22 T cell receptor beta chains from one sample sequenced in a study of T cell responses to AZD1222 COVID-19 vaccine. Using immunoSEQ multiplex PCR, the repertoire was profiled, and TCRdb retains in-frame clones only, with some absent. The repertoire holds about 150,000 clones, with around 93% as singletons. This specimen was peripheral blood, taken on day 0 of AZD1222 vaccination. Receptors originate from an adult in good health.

As DNA, the CDR3 is TGTGCCAGCAGTGAAAATTATGGCAGGGGCTATGGCTACACCTTC. This sequence encodes CASSENYGRGYGYTF. J is TRBJ1-2 and V is TRBV6-1; a weak D match, TRBD1 (6 bases). Germline CDR1 reads MNHNS; CDR2 reads SASEGT. Between the trimmed V and J ends, which lost 2 bases and 4 bases, there was a span of 14 bases. CDR3 length: 15 amino acids.

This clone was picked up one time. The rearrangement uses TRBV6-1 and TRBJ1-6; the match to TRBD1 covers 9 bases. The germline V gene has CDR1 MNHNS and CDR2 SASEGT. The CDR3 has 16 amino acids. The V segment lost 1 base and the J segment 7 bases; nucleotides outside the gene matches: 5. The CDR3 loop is CASSEDGTGWNSPLHF. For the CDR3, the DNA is TGTGCCAGCAGTGAAGATGGGACAGGGTGGAATTCACCCCTCCACTTT.

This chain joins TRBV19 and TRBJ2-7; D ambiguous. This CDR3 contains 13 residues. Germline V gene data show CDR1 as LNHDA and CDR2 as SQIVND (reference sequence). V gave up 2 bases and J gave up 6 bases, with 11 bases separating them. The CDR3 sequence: CASSIWGPGEQYF. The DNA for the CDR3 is TGTGCCAGTAGTATATGGGGTCCGGGCGAGCAGTACTTC.

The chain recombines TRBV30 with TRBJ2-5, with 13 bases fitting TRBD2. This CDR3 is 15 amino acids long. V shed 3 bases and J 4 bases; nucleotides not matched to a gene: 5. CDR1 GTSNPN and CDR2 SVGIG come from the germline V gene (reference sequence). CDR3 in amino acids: CAWSLRTSGRETQYF. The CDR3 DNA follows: TGTGCCTGGAGCCTAAGGACTAGCGGGAGAGAGACCCAGTACTTC.

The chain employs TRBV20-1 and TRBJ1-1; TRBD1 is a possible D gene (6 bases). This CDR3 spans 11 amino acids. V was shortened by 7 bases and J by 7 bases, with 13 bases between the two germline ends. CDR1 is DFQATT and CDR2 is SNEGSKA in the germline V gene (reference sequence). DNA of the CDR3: TGCAGTGGCACGAACAGGGATGAAGCTTTCTTT. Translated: CSGTNRDEAFF.

The CDR3 loop reads CASSYHGSNQPQHF. CDR3 sequence (DNA): TGTGCCAGCAGTTACCATGGAAGCAATCAGCCCCAGCATTTT. V is TRBV6-2 or TRBV6-3 and J is TRBJ1-5; D not certain. Germline V lookup: CDR1 MNHEY, CDR2 SVGEGT. The CDR3 contains 14 residues. Trimming pared 2 bases from V and 1 base from J, leaving 6 bases between.

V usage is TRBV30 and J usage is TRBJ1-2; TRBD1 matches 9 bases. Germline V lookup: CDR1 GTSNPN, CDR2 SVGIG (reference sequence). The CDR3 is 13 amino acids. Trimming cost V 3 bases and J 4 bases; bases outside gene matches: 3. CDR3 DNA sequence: TGTGCCTGGAGGGACAGGGGTTTCTATGGCTACACCTTC. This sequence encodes CAWRDRGFYGYTF.

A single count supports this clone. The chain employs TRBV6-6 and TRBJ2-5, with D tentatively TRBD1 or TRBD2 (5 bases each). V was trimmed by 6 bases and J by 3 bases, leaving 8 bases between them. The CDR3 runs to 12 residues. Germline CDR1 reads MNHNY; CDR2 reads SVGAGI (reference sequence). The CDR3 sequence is CASRGVKETQYF. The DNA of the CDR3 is TGTGCCAGCAGGGGGGTGAAAGAGACCCAGTACTTC.

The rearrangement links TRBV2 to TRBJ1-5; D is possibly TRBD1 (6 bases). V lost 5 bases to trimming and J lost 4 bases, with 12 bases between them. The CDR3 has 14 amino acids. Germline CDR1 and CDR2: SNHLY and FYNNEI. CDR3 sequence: CASSIQGGNQPQHF. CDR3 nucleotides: TGTGCCAGCAGTATACAGGGTGGTAATCAGCCCCAGCATTTT.

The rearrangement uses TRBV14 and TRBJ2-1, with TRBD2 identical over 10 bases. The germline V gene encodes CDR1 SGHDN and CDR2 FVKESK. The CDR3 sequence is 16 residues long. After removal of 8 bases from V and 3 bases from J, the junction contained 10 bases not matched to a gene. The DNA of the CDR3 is TGTGCCAGCTCAACTTTAGCGGGAGGTCTCTACAATGAGCAGTTCTTC. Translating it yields CASSTLAGGLYNEQFF.

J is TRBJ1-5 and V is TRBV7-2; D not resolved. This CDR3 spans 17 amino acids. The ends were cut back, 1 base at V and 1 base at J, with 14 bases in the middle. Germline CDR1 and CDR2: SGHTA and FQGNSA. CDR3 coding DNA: TGTGCCAGCAGCTTAGTACAAGGAGCAGCAAGCAATCAGCCCCAGCATTTT. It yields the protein CASSLVQGAASNQPQHF.

The CDR3 reads CSVEGSPVLADTEAFF. The DNA of the CDR3 is TGCAGCGTTGAAGGGTCCCCGGTGCTCGCAGACACTGAAGCTTTCTTT. The chain couples TRBV29-1 to TRBJ1-1; D remains ambiguous. This CDR3 comprises 16 residues. V was shortened by 1 base and J by 3 bases, with 18 bases between the two germline ends. Germline V gene sequence: CDR1 SQVTM, CDR2 ANQGSEA. Full variable domain (missing parts from reference TRBV29-1 and TRBJ1-1): SAVISQKPSRDICQRGTSLTIQCQVDSQVTMMFWYRQQPGQSLTLIATANQGSEATYESGFVIDKFPISRPNLTFSTLTVSNMSPEDSSIYLCSVEGSPVLADTEAFFGQGTRLTVV.

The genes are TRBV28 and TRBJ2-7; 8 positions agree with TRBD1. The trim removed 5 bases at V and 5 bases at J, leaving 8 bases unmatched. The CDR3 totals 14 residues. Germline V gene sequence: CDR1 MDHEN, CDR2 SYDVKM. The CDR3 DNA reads TGTGCCAGCAGTCACACGTGGACAGGGAACGAGCAGTACTTC. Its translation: CASSHTWTGNEQYF.

CDR3 coding DNA: TGTGCCAGCAGCTCTCTCCTAGCGGAGTACAATGAGCAGTTCTTC. Its protein is CASSSLLAEYNEQFF. The rearrangement joins TRBV13 to TRBJ2-1; 7 bases match TRBD2. The ends lost 4 bases at V and 4 bases at J; junction bases unmatched: 7. The CDR3 is made up of 15 amino acids. CDR1 and CDR2 (germline): PRHDT, FYEKMQ (reference sequence).

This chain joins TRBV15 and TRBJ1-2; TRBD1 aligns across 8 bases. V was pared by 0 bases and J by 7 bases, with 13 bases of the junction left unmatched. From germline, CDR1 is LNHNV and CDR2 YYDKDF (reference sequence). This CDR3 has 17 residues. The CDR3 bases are TGTGCCACCAGCAGAGATGATCAGGGGGCGCCCCAAGTTGGCTACACCTTC. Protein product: CATSRDDQGAPQVGYTF.

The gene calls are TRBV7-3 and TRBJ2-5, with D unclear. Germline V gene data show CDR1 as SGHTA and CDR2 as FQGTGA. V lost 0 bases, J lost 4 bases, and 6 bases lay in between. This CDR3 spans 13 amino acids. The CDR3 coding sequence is TGTGCCAGCAGCTTAACCACGAGAGAGACCCAGTACTTC. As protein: CASSLTTRETQYF.

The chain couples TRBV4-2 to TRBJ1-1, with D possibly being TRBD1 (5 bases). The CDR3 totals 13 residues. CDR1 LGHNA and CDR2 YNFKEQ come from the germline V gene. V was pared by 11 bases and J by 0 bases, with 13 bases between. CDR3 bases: TGTGCCGGAATAGGAGGGGTGAACACTGAAGCTTTCTTT. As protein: CAGIGGVNTEAFF.

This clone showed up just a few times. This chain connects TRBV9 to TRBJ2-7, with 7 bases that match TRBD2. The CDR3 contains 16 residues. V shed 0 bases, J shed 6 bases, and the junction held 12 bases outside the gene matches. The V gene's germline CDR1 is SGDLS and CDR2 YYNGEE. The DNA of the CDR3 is TGTGCCAGCAGCGTAGATGGGGTTGGGACTACCCTCGAGCAGTACTTC. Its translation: CASSVDGVGTTLEQYF.

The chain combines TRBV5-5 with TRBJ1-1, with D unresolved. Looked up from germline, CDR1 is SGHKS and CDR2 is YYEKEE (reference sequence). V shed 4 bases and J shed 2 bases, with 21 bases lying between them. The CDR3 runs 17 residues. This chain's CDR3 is CASSPQAGYLLNTEAFF. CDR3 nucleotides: TGTGCCAGCAGCCCCCAGGCAGGTTACTTACTTAACACTGAAGCTTTCTTT.

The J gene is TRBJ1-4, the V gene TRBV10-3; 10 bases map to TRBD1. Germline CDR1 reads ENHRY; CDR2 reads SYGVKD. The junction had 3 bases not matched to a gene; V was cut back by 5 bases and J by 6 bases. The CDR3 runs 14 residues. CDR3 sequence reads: CAISPGTGDEKLFF. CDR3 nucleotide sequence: TGTGCCATCAGTCCCGGGACAGGGGATGAAAAACTGTTTTTT.

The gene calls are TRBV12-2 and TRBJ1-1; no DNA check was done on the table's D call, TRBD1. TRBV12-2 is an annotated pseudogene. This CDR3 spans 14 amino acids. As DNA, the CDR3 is TGTGCAAGTCGCTCAGGGGGCCCGAACACTGAAGCTTTCTTT. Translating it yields CASRSGGPNTEAFF.

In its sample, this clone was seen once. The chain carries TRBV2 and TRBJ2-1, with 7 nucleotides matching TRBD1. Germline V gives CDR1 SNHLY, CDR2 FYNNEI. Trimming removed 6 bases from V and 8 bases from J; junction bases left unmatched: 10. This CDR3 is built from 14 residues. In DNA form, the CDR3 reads TGTGCCAGCAGGCGACAGGGATCGGGATATGAGCAGTTCTTC. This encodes CASRRQGSGYEQFF.